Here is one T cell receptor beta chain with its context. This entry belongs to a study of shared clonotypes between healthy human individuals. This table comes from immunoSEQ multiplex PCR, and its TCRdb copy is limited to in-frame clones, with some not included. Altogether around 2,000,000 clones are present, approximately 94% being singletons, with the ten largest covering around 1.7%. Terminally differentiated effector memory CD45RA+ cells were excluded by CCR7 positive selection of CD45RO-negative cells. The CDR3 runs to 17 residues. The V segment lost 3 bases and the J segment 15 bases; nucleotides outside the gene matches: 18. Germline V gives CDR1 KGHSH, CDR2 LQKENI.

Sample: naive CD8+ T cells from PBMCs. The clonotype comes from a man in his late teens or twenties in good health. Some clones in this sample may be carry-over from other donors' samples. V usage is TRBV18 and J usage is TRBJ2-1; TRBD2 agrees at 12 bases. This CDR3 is CASSPDSQRLAGAKRFF. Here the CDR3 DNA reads TGTGCCAGCTCACCGGACAGCCAGCGACTAGCGGGAGCCAAGCGGTTCTTC.